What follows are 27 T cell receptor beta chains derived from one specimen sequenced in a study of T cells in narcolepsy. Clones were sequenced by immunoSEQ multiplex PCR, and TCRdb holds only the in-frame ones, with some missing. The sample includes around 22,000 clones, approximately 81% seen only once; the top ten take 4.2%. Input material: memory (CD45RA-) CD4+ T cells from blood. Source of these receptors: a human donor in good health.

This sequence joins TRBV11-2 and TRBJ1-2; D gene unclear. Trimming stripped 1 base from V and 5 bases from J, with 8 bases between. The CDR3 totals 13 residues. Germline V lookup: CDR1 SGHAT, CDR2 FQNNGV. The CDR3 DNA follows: TGTGCCAGCAGCTTAGGAGGGAGGTATGGCTACACCTTC. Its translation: CASSLGGRYGYTF.

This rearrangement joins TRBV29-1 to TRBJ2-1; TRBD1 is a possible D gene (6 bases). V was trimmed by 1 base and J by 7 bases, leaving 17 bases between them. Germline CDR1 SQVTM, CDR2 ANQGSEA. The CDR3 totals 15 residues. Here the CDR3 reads CSVEGQGSGKNEQFF. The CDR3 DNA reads TGCAGCGTTGAAGGCCAGGGGTCAGGAAAGAATGAGCAGTTCTTC.

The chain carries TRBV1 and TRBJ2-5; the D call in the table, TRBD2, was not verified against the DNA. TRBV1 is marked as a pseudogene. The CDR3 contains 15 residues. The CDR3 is CTSSQATSGGESQYF. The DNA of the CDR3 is TGCACCAGCAGCCAGGCGACTAGCGGGGGGGAATCCCAGTACTTC.

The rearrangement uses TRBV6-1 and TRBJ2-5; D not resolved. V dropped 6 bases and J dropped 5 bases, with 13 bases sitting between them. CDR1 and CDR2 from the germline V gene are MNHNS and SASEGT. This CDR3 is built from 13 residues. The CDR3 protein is CASSSIGPETQYF. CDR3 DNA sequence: TGTGCCAGCAGCTCGATCGGCCCGGAGACCCAGTACTTC.

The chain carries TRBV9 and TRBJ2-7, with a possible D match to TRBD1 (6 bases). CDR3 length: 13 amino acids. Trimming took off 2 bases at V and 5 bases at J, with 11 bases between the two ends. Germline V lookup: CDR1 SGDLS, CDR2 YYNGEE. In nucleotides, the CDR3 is TGTGCCAGCAGCGTTAGACAGGATGACGAGCAGTACTTC. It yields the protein CASSVRQDDEQYF.

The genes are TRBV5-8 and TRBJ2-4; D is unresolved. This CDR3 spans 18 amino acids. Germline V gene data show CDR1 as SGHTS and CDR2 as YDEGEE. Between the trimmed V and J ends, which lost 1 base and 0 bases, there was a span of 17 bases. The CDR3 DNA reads TGTGCCAGCAGCTTGTCCGGTCGGTTAGGGCTAGCCAAAAACATTCAGTACTTC. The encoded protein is CASSLSGRLGLAKNIQYF.

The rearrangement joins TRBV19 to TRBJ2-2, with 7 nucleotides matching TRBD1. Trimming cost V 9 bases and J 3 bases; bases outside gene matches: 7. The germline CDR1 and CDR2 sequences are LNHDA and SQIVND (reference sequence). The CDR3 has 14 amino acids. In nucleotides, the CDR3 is TGTGCCAGCCTTACAGGGGAGTACACCGGGGAGCTGTTTTTT. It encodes CASLTGEYTGELFF.

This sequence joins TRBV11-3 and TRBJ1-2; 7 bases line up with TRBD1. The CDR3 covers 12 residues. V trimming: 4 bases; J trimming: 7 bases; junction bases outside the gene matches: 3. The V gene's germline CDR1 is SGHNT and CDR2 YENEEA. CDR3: CASSSNRGGYTF. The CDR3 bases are TGTGCCAGCAGCTCTAACAGGGGTGGCTACACCTTC.

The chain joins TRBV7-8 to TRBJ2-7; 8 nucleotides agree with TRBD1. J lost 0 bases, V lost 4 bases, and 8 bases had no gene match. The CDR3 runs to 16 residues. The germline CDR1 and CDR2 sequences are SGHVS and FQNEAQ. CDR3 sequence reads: CASSSITGGNSYEQYF. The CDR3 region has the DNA TGTGCCAGCAGCTCCATCACAGGGGGGAACTCCTACGAGCAGTACTTC. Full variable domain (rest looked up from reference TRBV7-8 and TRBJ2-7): GAGVSQSPRYKVAKRGQDVALRCDPISGHVSLFWYQQALGQGPEFLTYFQNEAQLDKSGLPSDRFFAERPEGSVSTLKIQRTQQEDSAVYLCASSSITGGNSYEQYFGPGTRLTVT.

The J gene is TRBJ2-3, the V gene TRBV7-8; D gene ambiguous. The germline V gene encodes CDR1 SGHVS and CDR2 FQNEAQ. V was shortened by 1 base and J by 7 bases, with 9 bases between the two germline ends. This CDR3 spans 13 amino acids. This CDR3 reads CASSLVGTYTQYF. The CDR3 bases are TGTGCCAGCAGCTTAGTTGGAACATATACGCAGTATTTT.

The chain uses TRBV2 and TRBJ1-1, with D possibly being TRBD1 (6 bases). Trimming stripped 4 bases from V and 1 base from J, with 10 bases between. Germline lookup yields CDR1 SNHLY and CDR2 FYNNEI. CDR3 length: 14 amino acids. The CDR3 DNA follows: TGTGCCAGCAGTGTTGACAGGCAGAACACTGAAGCTTTCTTT. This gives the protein CASSVDRQNTEAFF.

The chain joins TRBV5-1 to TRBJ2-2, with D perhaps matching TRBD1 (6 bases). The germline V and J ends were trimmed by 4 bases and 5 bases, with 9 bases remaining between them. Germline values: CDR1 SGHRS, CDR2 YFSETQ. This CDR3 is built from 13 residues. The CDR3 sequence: CASSHRETGELFF. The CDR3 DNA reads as TGCGCCAGCAGCCACAGGGAGACCGGGGAGCTGTTTTTT.

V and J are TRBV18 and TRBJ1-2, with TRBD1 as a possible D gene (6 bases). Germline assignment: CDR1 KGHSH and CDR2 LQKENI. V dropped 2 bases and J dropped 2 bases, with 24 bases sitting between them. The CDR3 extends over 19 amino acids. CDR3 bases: TGTGCCAGCTCACCATCGACCGCCGGGCTGGGACACCTAAACTATGGCTACACCTTC. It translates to CASSPSTAGLGHLNYGYTF.

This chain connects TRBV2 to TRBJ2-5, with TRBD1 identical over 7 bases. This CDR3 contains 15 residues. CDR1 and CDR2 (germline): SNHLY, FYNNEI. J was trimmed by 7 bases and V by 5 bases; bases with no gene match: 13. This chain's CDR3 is CASSPRAGRDRTQYF. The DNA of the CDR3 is TGTGCCAGCAGTCCAAGGGCGGGTAGGGACAGGACCCAGTACTTC.

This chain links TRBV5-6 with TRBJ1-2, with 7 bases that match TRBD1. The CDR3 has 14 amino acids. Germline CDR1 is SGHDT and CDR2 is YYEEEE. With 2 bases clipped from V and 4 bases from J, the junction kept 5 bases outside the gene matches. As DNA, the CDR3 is TGTGCCAGCAGCTTTGGACAGGATCTCTATGGCTACACCTTC. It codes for CASSFGQDLYGYTF. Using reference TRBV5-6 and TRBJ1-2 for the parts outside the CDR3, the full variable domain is DAGVTQSPTHLIKTRGQQVTLRCSPKSGHDTVSWYQQALGQGPQFIFQYYEEEERQRGNFPDRFSGHQFPNYSSELNVNALLLGDSALYLCASSFGQDLYGYTFGSGTRLTVV.

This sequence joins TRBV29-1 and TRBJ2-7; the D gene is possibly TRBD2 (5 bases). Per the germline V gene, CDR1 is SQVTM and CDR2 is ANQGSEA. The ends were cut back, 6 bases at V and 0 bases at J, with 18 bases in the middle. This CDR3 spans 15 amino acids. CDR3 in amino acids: CSVRSGLSSSYEQYF. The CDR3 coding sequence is TGCAGCGTCCGCTCCGGACTTTCTAGCTCCTACGAGCAGTACTTC.

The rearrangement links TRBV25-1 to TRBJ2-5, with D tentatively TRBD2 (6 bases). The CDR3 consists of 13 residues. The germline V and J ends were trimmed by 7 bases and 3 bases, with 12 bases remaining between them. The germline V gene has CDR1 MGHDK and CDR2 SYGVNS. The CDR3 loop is CASNSPGEETQYF. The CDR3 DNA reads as TGTGCCAGCAACTCACCGGGGGAAGAGACCCAGTACTTC. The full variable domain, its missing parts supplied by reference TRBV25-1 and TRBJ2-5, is EADIYQTPRYLVIGTGKKITLECSQTMGHDKMYWYQQDPGMELHLIHYSYGVNSTEKGDLSSESTVSRIRTEHFPLTLESARPSHTSQYLCASNSPGEETQYFGPGTRLLVL.

The CDR3 DNA follows: TGCGCCAGCAGCCTACCCACAGGGGGCACAGATACGCAGTATTTT. Translation: CASSLPTGGTDTQYF. The chain recombines TRBV5-1 with TRBJ2-3, with 7 bases fitting TRBD1. Trimming removed 4 bases from V and 1 base from J; junction bases left unmatched: 6. Germline loops: CDR1 SGHRS, CDR2 YFSETQ. The CDR3 runs to 15 residues.

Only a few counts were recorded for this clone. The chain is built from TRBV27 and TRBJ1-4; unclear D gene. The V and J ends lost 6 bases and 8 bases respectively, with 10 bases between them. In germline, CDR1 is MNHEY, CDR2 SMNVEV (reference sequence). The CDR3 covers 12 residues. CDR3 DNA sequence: TGTGCCAGCAGGGGAGCGGCCGAAAAACTGTTTTTT. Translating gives CASRGAAEKLFF.

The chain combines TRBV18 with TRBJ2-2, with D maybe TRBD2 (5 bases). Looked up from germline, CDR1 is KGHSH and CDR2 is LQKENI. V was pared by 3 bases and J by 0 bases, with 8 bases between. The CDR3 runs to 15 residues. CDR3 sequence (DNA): TGTGCCAGCTCACCCGCACTAGCGAACACCGGGGAGCTGTTTTTT. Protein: CASSPALANTGELFF.

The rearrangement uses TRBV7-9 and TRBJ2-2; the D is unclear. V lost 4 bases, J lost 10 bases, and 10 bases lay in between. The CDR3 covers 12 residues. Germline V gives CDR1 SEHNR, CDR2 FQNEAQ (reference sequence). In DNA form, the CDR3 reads TGTGCCAGCAGCTGGGAACGGGTGGAGCTGTTTTTT. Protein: CASSWERVELFF. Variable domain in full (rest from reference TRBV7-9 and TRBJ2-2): DTGVSQNPRHKITKRGQNVTFRCDPISEHNRLYWYRQTLGQGPEFLTYFQNEAQLEKSRLLSDRFSAERPKGSFSTLEIQRTEQGDSAMYLCASSWERVELFFGEGSRLTVL.

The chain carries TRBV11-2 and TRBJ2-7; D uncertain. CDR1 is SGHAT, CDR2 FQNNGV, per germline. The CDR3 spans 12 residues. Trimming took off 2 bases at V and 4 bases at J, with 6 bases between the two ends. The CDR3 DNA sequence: TGTGCCAGCAGCTTAAAGGGTTACGAGCAGTACTTC. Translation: CASSLKGYEQYF.

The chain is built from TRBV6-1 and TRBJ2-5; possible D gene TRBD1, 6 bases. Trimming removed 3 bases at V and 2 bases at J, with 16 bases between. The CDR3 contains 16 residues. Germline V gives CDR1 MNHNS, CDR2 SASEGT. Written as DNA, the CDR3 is TGTGCCAGCAGTGAGAGGAGACAGGTCATACAAGAGACCCAGTACTTC. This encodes CASSERRQVIQETQYF.

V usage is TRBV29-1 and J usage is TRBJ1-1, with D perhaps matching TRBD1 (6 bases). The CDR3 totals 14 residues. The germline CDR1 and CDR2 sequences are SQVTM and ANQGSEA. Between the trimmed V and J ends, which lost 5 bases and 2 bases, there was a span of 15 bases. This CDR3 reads CSVMEGVSNTEAFF. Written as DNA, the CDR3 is TGCAGCGTTATGGAGGGGGTTTCTAACACTGAAGCTTTCTTT.

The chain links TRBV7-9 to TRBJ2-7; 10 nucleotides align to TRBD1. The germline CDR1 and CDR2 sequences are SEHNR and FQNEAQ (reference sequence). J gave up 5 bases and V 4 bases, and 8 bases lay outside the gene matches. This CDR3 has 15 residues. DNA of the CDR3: TGTGCCAGCAGCTCCGGGACAGGGGAGAGGGACGAGCAGTACTTC. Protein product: CASSSGTGERDEQYF.

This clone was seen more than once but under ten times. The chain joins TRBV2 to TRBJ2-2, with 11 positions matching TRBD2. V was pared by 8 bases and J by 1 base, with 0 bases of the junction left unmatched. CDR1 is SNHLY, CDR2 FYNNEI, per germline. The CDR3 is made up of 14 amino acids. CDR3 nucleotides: TGTGCCAGCGGACTAGCGGGGAACACCGGGGAGCTGTTTTTT. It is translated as CASGLAGNTGELFF.

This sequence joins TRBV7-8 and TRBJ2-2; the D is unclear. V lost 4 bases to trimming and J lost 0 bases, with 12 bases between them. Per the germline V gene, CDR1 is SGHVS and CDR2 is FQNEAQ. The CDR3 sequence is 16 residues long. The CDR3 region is CASSSLWGANTGELFF. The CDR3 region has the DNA TGTGCCAGCAGCTCCCTGTGGGGTGCGAACACCGGGGAGCTGTTTTTT. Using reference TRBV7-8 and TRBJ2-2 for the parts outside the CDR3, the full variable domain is GAGVSQSPRYKVAKRGQDVALRCDPISGHVSLFWYQQALGQGPEFLTYFQNEAQLDKSGLPSDRFFAERPEGSVSTLKIQRTQQEDSAVYLCASSSLWGANTGELFFGEGSRLTVL.